This TCR beta chain was observed in a study of vaccination effects on CD4 cells after COVID-19. Study overall: Two convalescent pre-vaccine samples were taken 142 and 148 days post-diagnosis. Overall study results and limits: Late post-vaccination samples showed marked contraction of infection- and vaccine-induced clones.

The CDR3 runs 13 residues. CDR1 and CDR2 from the germline V gene are SQVTM and ANQGSEA. V trimming: 7 bases; J trimming: 2 bases; junction bases outside the gene matches: 5. A note on this clone: Its antigen remains unknown.

Before sequencing, viral peptide pools were used by the ViraFEST assay to expand antigen-specific CD4+ T cells. With approximately 10 days of culture completed, CD4+ T cells were isolated. Infection with SARS-CoV-2 occurred in the person between March and December 2020, and PCR confirmed it. Cultures of 2 million or so PBMC per well contained around 11 IU/ml IL-2 plus 10 ug/ml peptides. Cells had half their medium changed to IL-2 medium on days 3 and 7. Some clones are missing from TCRdb's copy, which holds only in-frame ones; the method was immunoSEQ multiplex PCR. The sample gives tens of thousands of clones, 73% of which show up once; less than 40% is in the top ten.

This receptor was taken from a human donor who had a prior SARS-CoV-2 infection. Sequences were derived from CD4+ T cells from PBMCs cultured with a peptide pool, sampled before COVID-19 vaccination. The chain joins TRBV29-1 to TRBJ2-7, with TRBD2 matching 10 bases. The CDR3 nucleotides are TGCAGCGCTAGGACTAGCGGAACCTACGAGCAGTACTTC. This translates into CSARTSGTYEQYF.